Following are 11 T cell receptor beta chains from one sample sequenced in a study of cytomegalovirus exposure and HLA in healthy donors. It was with 60 Vbeta and 13 Jbeta primers that the PCR ran. The table came from immunoSEQ multiplex PCR; TCRdb's copy has only in-frame clones and leaves some out. Of some 150,000 clones listed, about four fifths are singletons. What was sequenced was PBMCs. The receptors were gathered from a human donor in good health.

The V and J genes are TRBV19 and TRBJ2-1; 9 bases match TRBD2. The ends lost 1 base at V and 10 bases at J; junction bases unmatched: 8. Germline values: CDR1 LNHDA, CDR2 SQIVND (reference sequence). The CDR3 has 15 amino acids. Written as DNA, the CDR3 is TGTGCCAGTAGTATAGGAGGCGGGAGGGCCGGAGAGCAGTTCTTC. This translates into CASSIGGGRAGEQFF.

This clone has a single count. The chain uses TRBV19 and TRBJ2-5, with 15 nucleotides matching TRBD2. CDR1 LNHDA and CDR2 SQIVND come from the germline V gene (reference sequence). The V gene end was trimmed by 7 bases and the J gene end by 3 bases; junction bases not matched to a gene: 6. CDR3 length: 16 residues. CDR3 loop: CASTPGLAGGKETQYF. The CDR3 DNA follows: TGTGCCAGTACCCCGGGACTAGCGGGAGGAAAAGAGACCCAGTACTTC.

This chain connects TRBV27 to TRBJ2-1; 7 bases are shared with TRBD2. V lost 4 bases to trimming and J lost 7 bases; unmatched junction nucleotides: 7. This CDR3 region has 14 residues. Germline V gene sequence: CDR1 MNHEY, CDR2 SMNVEV (reference sequence). CDR3: CASSSWDGGNEQFF. DNA for the CDR3: TGTGCCAGCAGTTCCTGGGACGGGGGGAATGAGCAGTTCTTC.

V and J are TRBV27 and TRBJ1-5; no reliable D call. V was clipped by 2 bases and J by 4 bases, with 15 bases between them. Germline V gene sequence: CDR1 MNHEY, CDR2 SMNVEV (reference sequence). This CDR3 is 16 amino acids long. The CDR3 DNA reads TGTGCCAGCAGTTTAAACCCGGGAGGGCGGAATCAGCCCCAGCATTTT. Translation gives CASSLNPGGRNQPQHF.

The chain combines TRBV7-9 with TRBJ2-3, with 7 nucleotides matching TRBD1. Trimming cost V 1 base and J 2 bases; bases outside gene matches: 3. The germline V gene has CDR1 SEHNR and CDR2 FQNEAQ (reference sequence). The CDR3 loop spans 15 amino acids. The CDR3 DNA reads TGTGCCAGCAGCTTAGTCGGGACAGACACAGATACGCAGTATTTT. It encodes CASSLVGTDTDTQYF.

This chain connects TRBV5-1 to TRBJ2-3, with D possibly TRBD2 on 6 matching bases. V gave up 3 bases and J gave up 4 bases, with 12 bases separating them. The germline V gene has CDR1 SGHRS and CDR2 YFSETQ. The length of the CDR3 is 14 residues. The CDR3 loop reads CASSSTEGPDTQYF. CDR3 DNA: TGCGCCAGCAGCTCGACGGAGGGGCCAGATACGCAGTATTTT.

CDR3 bases: TGTGCCAGCAGCCACTCCGGGACTATTACAGATACGCAGTATTTT. Residues: CASSHSGTITDTQYF. J is TRBJ2-3 and V is TRBV5-6; 7 nucleotides align to TRBD2. The CDR3 covers 15 residues. Germline CDR1 and CDR2: SGHDT and YYEEEE. With 4 bases clipped from V and 3 bases from J, the junction kept 8 bases outside the gene matches.

This chain links TRBV5-1 with TRBJ1-2; D gene ambiguous. Germline CDR1 SGHRS, CDR2 YFSETQ. The V end lost 0 bases, the J end lost 8 bases, and 11 bases lay between the germline ends. The CDR3 spans 13 residues. This CDR3 reads CASSLGGIWGYTF. Here the CDR3 DNA reads TGCGCCAGCAGCTTGGGCGGGATCTGGGGCTACACCTTC.

J is TRBJ2-7 and V is TRBV10-1, with 7 bases lining up with TRBD2. After removal of 3 bases from V and 4 bases from J, the junction contained 9 bases not matched to a gene. The CDR3 contains 15 residues. The germline V gene has CDR1 WNHNN and CDR2 SYGVQD (reference sequence). DNA for the CDR3: TGCGCCAGCAGTGAATCCAGCGGGAAAGGTTACGAGCAGTACTTC. This sequence encodes CASSESSGKGYEQYF.

This sequence joins TRBV9 and TRBJ2-7; 7 nucleotides match TRBD1. Germline loops: CDR1 SGDLS, CDR2 YYNGEE. This CDR3 has 14 residues. Germline trimming cut 2 bases from V and 1 base from J; bases unmatched to any gene: 3. CDR3 region: CASSVGTASYEQYF. Written as DNA, the CDR3 is TGTGCCAGCAGCGTTGGGACAGCGTCCTACGAGCAGTACTTC. The full variable domain, with the rest looked up from reference TRBV9 and TRBJ2-7, is DSGVTQTPKHLITATGQRVTLRCSPRSGDLSVYWYQQSLDQGLQFLIQYYNGEERAKGNILERFSAQQFPDLHSELNLSSLELGDSALYFCASSVGTASYEQYFGPGTRLTVT.

In DNA, the CDR3 is TGTGCCAGCAGCTCCCTGGGGCTAGCGGGGGCGAATGAGCAGTTCTTC. Amino acid sequence: CASSSLGLAGANEQFF. The chain combines TRBV5-4 with TRBJ2-1, with 10 positions matching TRBD2. Looked up from germline, CDR1 is SGHNT and CDR2 is YYREEE (reference sequence). J gave up 7 bases and V 3 bases, and 10 bases lay outside the gene matches. The CDR3 is 16 residues long.